The T cell receptor (beta chain) under discussion was sequenced for a study of regulatory T cells in long-lasting Graves disease. As to time point: persistent/refractory GD, antithyroid drugs over 5 years with positive TRAb. Following extraction of RNA from PBMCs, that RNA was used to make the TCR library. Patients of an endocrinology department in Xi'an, China, were included. In building TCR beta libraries, iRepertoire HTBI primers were used together with Arm-PCR of CDR3 regions. One entry per CDR3 protein results from TCRdb running MiXCR on the multiplex PCR reads. The sample includes around 400,000 distinct CDR3 sequences, around a quarter of them seen just once. This clonotype was detected only a few times. The antigen is not known. Findings and limits, study-wide: Persistent patients shared more public clonotypes (fewer than 3,000) than newly diagnosed patients (around 1,000). Persistent Graves' cases showed lower TCR diversity than newly diagnosed cases.

This clonotype was obtained from a female donor with Graves disease. This specimen consisted of peripheral blood mononuclear cells (PBMCs), obtained when the disease was refractory, from a patient treated with antithyroid drugs.

The CDR3 sequence: CASGTGGARYNEQFF. The DNA of the CDR3 is TGTGCCAGCGGGACAGGGGGCGCTCGATACAATGAGCAGTTCTTC. The rearrangement links TRBV28 to TRBJ2-1; 12 bases align to TRBD1. In germline, CDR1 is MDHEN, CDR2 SYDVKM. The CDR3 totals 15 residues. The V and J ends lost 8 bases and 4 bases, in that order; junction bases with no gene match: 6.